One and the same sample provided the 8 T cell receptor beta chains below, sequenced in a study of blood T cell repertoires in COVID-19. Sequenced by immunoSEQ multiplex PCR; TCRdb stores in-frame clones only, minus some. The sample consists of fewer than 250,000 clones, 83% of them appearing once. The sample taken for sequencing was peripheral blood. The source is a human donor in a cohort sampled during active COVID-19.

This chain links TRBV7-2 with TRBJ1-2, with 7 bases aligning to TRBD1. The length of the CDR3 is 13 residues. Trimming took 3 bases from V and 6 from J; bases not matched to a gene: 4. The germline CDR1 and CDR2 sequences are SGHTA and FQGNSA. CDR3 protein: CASSLTGIHGYTF. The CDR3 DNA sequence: TGTGCCAGCAGCTTGACAGGGATCCATGGCTACACCTTC.

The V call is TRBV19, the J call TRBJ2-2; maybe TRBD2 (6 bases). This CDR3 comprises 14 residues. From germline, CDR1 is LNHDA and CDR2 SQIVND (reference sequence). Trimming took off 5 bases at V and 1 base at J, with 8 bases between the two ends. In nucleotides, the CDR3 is TGTGCCAGTAGTGATAGCGGGAACACCGGGGAGCTGTTTTTT. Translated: CASSDSGNTGELFF.

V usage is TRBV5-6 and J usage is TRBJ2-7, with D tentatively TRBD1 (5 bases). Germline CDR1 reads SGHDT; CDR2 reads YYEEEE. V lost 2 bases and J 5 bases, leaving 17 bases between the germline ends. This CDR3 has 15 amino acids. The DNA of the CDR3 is TGTGCCAGCAGCTTTCAAGGGGTGGGGTCCAACGAGCAGTACTTC. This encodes CASSFQGVGSNEQYF.

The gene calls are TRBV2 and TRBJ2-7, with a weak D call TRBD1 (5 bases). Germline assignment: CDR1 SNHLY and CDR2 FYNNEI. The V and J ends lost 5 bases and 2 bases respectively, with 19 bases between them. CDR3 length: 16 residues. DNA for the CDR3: TGTGCCAGCAGTCCAATGACAGTAGGGCAGACCTACGAGCAGTACTTC. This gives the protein CASSPMTVGQTYEQYF.

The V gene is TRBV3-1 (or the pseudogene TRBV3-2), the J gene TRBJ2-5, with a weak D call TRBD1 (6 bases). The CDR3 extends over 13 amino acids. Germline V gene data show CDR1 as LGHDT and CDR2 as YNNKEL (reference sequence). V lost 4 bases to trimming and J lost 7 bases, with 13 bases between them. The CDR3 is CASSLQGLGTQYF. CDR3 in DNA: TGTGCCAGCAGCCTTCAGGGGTTGGGGACCCAGTACTTC.

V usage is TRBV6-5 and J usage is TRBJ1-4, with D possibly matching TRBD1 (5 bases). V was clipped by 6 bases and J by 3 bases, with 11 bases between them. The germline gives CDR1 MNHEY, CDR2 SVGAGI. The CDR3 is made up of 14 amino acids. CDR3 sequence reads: CASSGGGPNEKLFF. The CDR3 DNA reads TGTGCCAGCAGCGGGGGTGGTCCTAATGAAAAACTGTTTTTT.

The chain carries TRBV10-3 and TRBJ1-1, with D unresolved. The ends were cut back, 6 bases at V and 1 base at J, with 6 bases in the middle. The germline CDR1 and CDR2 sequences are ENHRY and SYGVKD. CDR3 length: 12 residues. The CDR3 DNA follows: TGTGCCATCAGGGGCCCGAACACTGAAGCTTTCTTT. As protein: CAIRGPNTEAFF.

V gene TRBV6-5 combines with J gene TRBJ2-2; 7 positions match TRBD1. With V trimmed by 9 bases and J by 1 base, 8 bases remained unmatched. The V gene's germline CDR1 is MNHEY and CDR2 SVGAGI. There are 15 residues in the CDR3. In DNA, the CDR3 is TGTGCCAGTACTGCCGGGACAGTGAACACCGGGGAGCTGTTTTTT. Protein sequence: CASTAGTVNTGELFF.